This T cell receptor beta chain appears in the sequencing data of a study of naive and memory T cell subsets. Study-level findings and limits: Clonotypes are single alpha or beta chains, not paired receptors.

This clonotype has at least ten counts. As yet, its antigen is unknown. CD4 T cells were positively selected, then CD8 T cells from the CD4-negative fraction. Effector memory cells were sorted as CD45RA-CD27-, EMRA cells as CD45RA+CD27-. CDR1 SGHDT and CDR2 YYEEEE come from the germline V gene. The CDR3 loop spans 14 amino acids. The V and J ends lost 2 bases and 7 bases respectively, with 13 bases between them. Both TRBC1 and TRBC2 were covered by a beta constant-region primer of two equimolar oligonucleotides. Ligation attached a single-stranded oligonucleotide with a 12-nucleotide UMI and the SP2 primer to the cDNA 3' end. TCRdb independently ran MiXCR on the UMI-ligation and nested PCR reads; one entry per CDR3 protein. The table lists under 40,000 distinct CDR3 sequences, roughly 15% of them singletons.

This clonotype was obtained from a human donor in good health. The sequenced sample consisted of effector memory CD4+ T cells from blood. Subset of the sample: effector memory, CD45RA- CD27-. This chain connects TRBV5-6 to TRBJ2-1, with D unresolved. The DNA of the CDR3 is TGTGCCAGCAGCTTAGGCCTAAGCTGGAATGAGCAGTTCTTC. Its protein is CASSLGLSWNEQFF.